Each of the 20 T cell receptor beta chains below was sequenced from the same sample in a study of T cells after posttransplantation cyclophosphamide. The table came from immunoSEQ multiplex PCR; TCRdb's copy has only in-frame clones and leaves some out. The table has about 32,000 clones, roughly nine tenths seen once. Cells defined as naive were viable CD3+CD4+ or CD3+CD8+ and CCR7+CD45RA+CD45RO-CD95-CD27+CD28+. Material for sequencing was naive CD4+ T cells sorted from blood. The source of these receptors is a man aged 25 to 40 in good health and a related stem cell transplant donor.

The DNA for the CDR3 is TGTGCCAGCATCCCGCGGCGACAGGGGAGGTACGAGCAGTACTTC. Translating it yields CASIPRRQGRYEQYF. J is TRBJ2-7 and V is TRBV28; TRBD1 matches at 8 bases. The CDR3 loop spans 15 amino acids. After removal of 7 bases from V and 4 bases from J, the junction contained 12 bases not matched to a gene. Germline CDR1 is MDHEN and CDR2 is SYDVKM.

This clone occurred once. This rearrangement joins TRBV7-2 to TRBJ1-5; no definite D call. CDR1 is SGHTA and CDR2 is FQGNSA in the germline V gene. This CDR3 has 15 amino acids. V lost 1 base and J 3 bases, leaving 10 bases between the germline ends. CDR3 in DNA: TGTGCCAGCAGCTTAGAGGTGGGCCTCAATCAGCCCCAGCATTTT. Encoded protein: CASSLEVGLNQPQHF.

The chain combines TRBV27 with TRBJ2-5; TRBD2 agrees at 13 bases. V dropped 6 bases and J dropped 3; count of bases not matched to a gene: 13. CDR1 MNHEY and CDR2 SMNVEV come from the germline V gene (reference sequence). The CDR3 runs to 18 residues. This chain's CDR3 is CASSLFKTSGGLEETQYF. The CDR3 DNA follows: TGTGCCAGCAGCCTTTTTAAGACTAGCGGGGGGCTAGAAGAGACCCAGTACTTC.

The CDR3 bases are TGTGCCAGCAGCCAAGAGGGACACTTGAATGAAAAACTGTTTTTT. Translation: CASSQEGHLNEKLFF. V usage is TRBV4-2 and J usage is TRBJ1-4; D is perhaps TRBD1 (6 bases). The CDR3 length is 15 residues. With 0 bases removed from V and 5 bases from J, the gap between germline ends came to 10 bases. Germline loops: CDR1 LGHNA, CDR2 YNFKEQ.

This clone was seen more than once but under ten times. DNA for the CDR3: TGTGCCAGCAGCTTAAAGGGGAATCAGCCCCAGCATTTT. Protein: CASSLKGNQPQHF. The V call is TRBV5-6, the J call TRBJ1-5; TRBD1 is a possible D gene (5 bases). Germline values: CDR1 SGHDT, CDR2 YYEEEE. The CDR3 has 13 residues. Trimming removed 2 bases from V and 4 bases from J, with 7 bases in between.

V usage is TRBV14 and J usage is TRBJ2-3, with D tentatively TRBD2 (6 bases). Germline CDR1 and CDR2: SGHDN and FVKESK. Deletions cut 4 bases from V and 2 bases from J, with 10 bases between. The CDR3 spans 14 residues. The CDR3 sequence: CASSRGLNTDTQYF. In nucleotides, the CDR3 is TGTGCCAGCAGCCGGGGACTTAACACAGATACGCAGTATTTT.

This clone occurred a few times. V usage is TRBV5-1 and J usage is TRBJ1-4; D remains unclear. The V end was cut by 3 bases, the J end by 4 bases, with 10 bases between. This CDR3 has 14 amino acids. Germline V gene data show CDR1 as SGHRS and CDR2 as YFSETQ. CDR3 DNA sequence: TGCGCCAGCAGCTCAAGCGGTCTTAATGAAAAACTGTTTTTT. This gives the protein CASSSSGLNEKLFF.

The chain employs TRBV19 and TRBJ1-2; 10 nucleotides match TRBD1. The CDR3 covers 15 residues. V lost 5 bases to trimming and J lost 8 bases; unmatched junction nucleotides: 11. The germline CDR1 and CDR2 sequences are LNHDA and SQIVND (reference sequence). This CDR3 reads CASSSHTGTGEGYTF. In DNA, the CDR3 is TGTGCCAGTAGTTCTCACACCGGGACAGGGGAAGGCTACACCTTC. The full variable domain, rest sourced from reference TRBV19 and TRBJ1-2, is DGGITQSPKYLFRKEGQNVTLSCEQNLNHDAMYWYRQDPGQGLRLIYYSQIVNDFQKGDIAEGYSVSREKKESFPLTVTSAQKNPTAFYLCASSSHTGTGEGYTFGSGTRLTVV.

The table lists this clone with a few counts. The rearrangement links TRBV19 to TRBJ1-4; D might be TRBD1 (6 bases). V was shortened by 5 bases and J by 7 bases, with 17 bases between the two germline ends. The V gene's germline CDR1 is LNHDA and CDR2 SQIVND (reference sequence). The CDR3 is 15 residues long. The CDR3 region is CASSSPGGLAEKLFF. The CDR3 DNA reads TGTGCCAGTAGTTCCCCGGGGGGGCTAGCTGAAAAACTGTTTTTT.

In its sample, this clone was seen once. V and J are TRBV28 and TRBJ1-5; TRBD1 matches at 7 bases. The CDR3 is 16 amino acids. Trimming cost V 6 bases and J 2 bases; bases outside gene matches: 10. Germline assignment: CDR1 MDHEN and CDR2 SYDVKM. The CDR3 loop is CASSPLYRGGNQPQHF. The CDR3 nucleotides are TGTGCCAGCAGCCCCTTATACAGGGGTGGCAATCAGCCCCAGCATTTT.

In DNA form, the CDR3 reads TGTGCCAGCAGTTACATCAGCGGGGGGAACCATGAGCAGTTCTTC. Translation gives CASSYISGGNHEQFF. The chain links TRBV6-5 to TRBJ2-1; 9 bases agree with TRBD2. The V gene's germline CDR1 is MNHEY and CDR2 SVGAGI. The CDR3 has 15 amino acids. V shed 2 bases, J shed 8 bases, and the junction held 7 bases outside the gene matches.

This rearrangement joins TRBV11-2 to TRBJ2-7, with D tentatively TRBD2 (7 bases). This CDR3 spans 13 amino acids. The germline V and J ends were trimmed by 8 bases and 3 bases, with 14 bases remaining between them. CDR1 is SGHAT and CDR2 is FQNNGV in the germline V gene. This CDR3 is CASSRGEGYEQYF. The DNA for the CDR3 is TGTGCCAGCTCGAGGGGGGAGGGCTACGAGCAGTACTTC.

The J gene is TRBJ2-7, the V gene TRBV6-5, with D perhaps matching TRBD1 (6 bases). There are 14 residues in the CDR3. V dropped 7 bases and J dropped 0 bases, with 13 bases sitting between them. Germline CDR1 is MNHEY and CDR2 is SVGAGI. CDR3 in amino acids: CASNRAGSSYEQYF. In nucleotides, the CDR3 is TGTGCCAGCAACAGGGCAGGGAGCTCCTACGAGCAGTACTTC.

The chain couples TRBV19 to TRBJ2-7, with D tentatively TRBD1 (7 bases). The CDR3 totals 13 residues. V lost 4 bases and J 1 base, leaving 8 bases between the germline ends. Germline V gene data show CDR1 as LNHDA and CDR2 as SQIVND (reference sequence). As DNA, the CDR3 is TGTGCCAGTAGTACAGGGGGGTCCTACGAGCAGTACTTC. Translated: CASSTGGSYEQYF. Together with reference TRBV19 and TRBJ2-7, the CDR3 gives the full variable domain: DGGITQSPKYLFRKEGQNVTLSCEQNLNHDAMYWYRQDPGQGLRLIYYSQIVNDFQKGDIAEGYSVSREKKESFPLTVTSAQKNPTAFYLCASSTGGSYEQYFGPGTRLTVT.

The chain has TRBV6-1 and TRBJ1-1; no definite D call. V dropped 5 bases and J dropped 3 bases, with 10 bases sitting between them. The CDR3 extends over 13 amino acids. The germline V gene encodes CDR1 MNHNS and CDR2 SASEGT. Here the CDR3 DNA reads TGTGCCAGCAGTCATCTACGCGACACTGAAGCTTTCTTT. It yields the protein CASSHLRDTEAFF.

V usage is TRBV19 and J usage is TRBJ1-3; D call uncertain. This CDR3 has 13 residues. V lost 11 bases and J 8 bases, leaving 19 bases between the germline ends. Germline CDR1 reads LNHDA; CDR2 reads SQIVND (reference sequence). For the CDR3, the DNA is TGTGCCTCGGTACCGGGGTTCGGGCACACCATATATTTT. Translation: CASVPGFGHTIYF.

The count of this clone is one. The gene calls are TRBV28 and TRBJ2-7; D is perhaps TRBD2 (5 bases). The V end lost 5 bases, the J end lost 3 bases, and 17 bases lay between the germline ends. Germline CDR1 MDHEN, CDR2 SYDVKM. This CDR3 comprises 15 residues. The CDR3 loop is CASSVQKGGFYEQYF. The CDR3 coding sequence is TGTGCCAGCAGTGTCCAGAAGGGCGGGTTCTACGAGCAGTACTTC.

As to this clone: The junction and the germline gene differ at one end; a read error may be behind it. CDR3 DNA sequence: TGTGCTAGCAGATCCGGGACAGCCACCGGGGAGCTGTTTTTT. Amino acid sequence: CASRSGTATGELFF. The chain combines TRBV7-7 with TRBJ2-2; 7 bases align to TRBD1. The CDR3 length is 14 residues. Germline values: CDR1 SSHAT, CDR2 FNYEAQ (reference sequence).

The J gene is TRBJ2-3, the V gene TRBV4-3; 8 bases line up with TRBD2. Germline V CDR1 and CDR2: LGHNA, YSLEER. J was trimmed by 5 bases and V by 0 bases; bases with no gene match: 7. CDR3 length equals 16 residues. Here the CDR3 reads CASSQDRGGAGDTQYF. CDR3 coding DNA: TGCGCCAGCAGCCAAGATCGGGGGGGGGCCGGAGATACGCAGTATTTT.

This clone is a singleton in its sample. The chain combines TRBV11-2 with TRBJ2-5, with 7 bases that match TRBD2. Germline values: CDR1 SGHAT, CDR2 FQNNGV. J was trimmed by 0 bases and V by 5 bases; bases with no gene match: 3. CDR3 length equals 14 residues. The CDR3 DNA is TGTGCCAGCAGCATGACTAGCAACCAAGAGACCCAGTACTTC. It specifies CASSMTSNQETQYF.